This is a list of T cell receptor beta chains from one sample in a study of blood T cell repertoires in COVID-19. Some clones are missing from TCRdb's copy, which holds only in-frame ones; the method was immunoSEQ multiplex PCR. The table has over 250,000 clones, approximately 83% seen once. Sequenced: peripheral blood. The source is a human donor in a cohort sampled during active COVID-19. The CDR3 runs from the conserved cysteine through the conserved F or W. D genes are given only for firm matches. The size entry is marked missing in some rows and otherwise reads once, few, many or a size class.

abundance	j_gene	d_gene	v_gene	CDR3aa	CDR3nt
-	TRBJ2-6	-	TRBV15	CATSRERRAGANVLTF	TGTGCCACCAGCAGAGAGCGGCGCGCTGGGGCCAACGTCCTGACTTTC
-	TRBJ2-7	TRBD2	TRBV10-2	CASSEPNTRLAGAYEQYF	TGCGCCAGCAGTGAGCCTAACACCCGACTAGCGGGAGCCTACGAGCAGTACTTC
few	TRBJ1-2	-	TRBV6-2/TRBV6-3	CASSRGEANYGYTF	TGTGCCAGCAGTAGAGGCGAAGCTAACTATGGCTACACCTTC
-	TRBJ2-3	-	TRBV4-3	CASSQDALPGAQYF	TGCGCCAGCAGCCAAGACGCTCTCCCGGGAGCGCAGTATTTT
-	TRBJ2-2	-	TRBV4-2	CASSHVYTGELFF	TGTGCCAGCAGCCACGTATACACCGGGGAGCTGTTTTTT
-	TRBJ2-1	-	TRBV7-9	CASSNSGDEQFF	TGTGCCAGCAGTAACAGCGGTGATGAGCAGTTCTTC
once	TRBJ2-3	-	TRBV29-1	CSFGSLTDTQYF	TGCAGCTTCGGGTCGCTCACAGATACGCAGTATTTT
-	TRBJ1-1	TRBD1	TRBV4-2	CASSQETGTGWTEAFF	TGTGCCAGCAGCCAAGAAACGGGGACAGGGTGGACTGAAGCTTTCTTT
-	TRBJ1-5	TRBD1	TRBV7-8	CASSLGQGVYQPQHF	TGTGCCAGCAGCTTAGGACAGGGAGTTTATCAGCCCCAGCATTTT
-	TRBJ1-1	TRBD1	TRBV6-5	CATGQGRNTEAFF	TGTGCCACCGGACAGGGGAGGAACACTGAAGCTTTCTTT
-	TRBJ2-1	-	TRBV4-2	CASSQGGLAYNEQFF	TGTGCCAGCAGCCAAGGTGGGCTAGCGTACAATGAGCAGTTCTTC
-	TRBJ2-1	TRBD1	TRBV18	CASSRRTGGLTPNEQFF	TGTGCCAGCTCAAGAAGGACAGGGGGCCTCACTCCCAATGAGCAGTTCTTC
-	TRBJ1-6	-	TRBV14	CASSQVQGSNSPLHF	TGTGCCAGCAGCCAAGTGCAGGGATCTAATTCACCCCTCCACTTT
-	TRBJ2-2	-	TRBV7-3	CASSLILGGSGNTGELFF	TGTGCCAGCAGCTTAATCCTCGGGGGTAGCGGAAACACCGGGGAGCTGTTTTTT
once	TRBJ2-7	-	TRBV27	CENTGPRVIPYEQYF	TGTGAGAATACAGGCCCCAGAGTAATTCCCTACGAGCAGTACTTC
-	TRBJ1-1	-	TRBV4-3	CASSQEGVTEAFF	TGCGCCAGCAGCCAAGAAGGGGTCACTGAAGCTTTCTTT
-	TRBJ2-3	-	TRBV6-5	CASRDRVSTDTQYF	TGTGCCAGCAGAGATAGAGTTAGCACAGATACGCAGTATTTT
-	TRBJ2-7	-	TRBV11-3	CASSPGTGYEQYF	TGTGCCAGCAGCCCCGGAACGGGCTACGAGCAGTACTTC
once	TRBJ2-1	-	TRBV7-9	CASSLGLGGEQFF	TGTGCCAGCAGCTTGGGACTAGGGGGCGAGCAGTTCTTC
-	TRBJ2-3	TRBD1	TRBV7-2	CASSTLPRDRGGDTQYF	TGTGCCAGCAGCACTCTCCCCCGGGACAGGGGAGGAGATACGCAGTATTTT
-	TRBJ1-5	-	TRBV19	CASSSQARYSNQPQHF	TGTGCCAGTAGTTCCCAAGCCCGTTATAGCAATCAGCCCCAGCATTTT
-	TRBJ2-4	TRBD2	TRBV9	CASSGTSGGSTKNIQYF	TGTGCCAGCAGTGGGACTAGCGGAGGCAGTACCAAAAACATTCAGTACTTC
-	TRBJ2-5	TRBD1	TRBV2	CASRATGAGGETQYF	TGTGCCAGCAGGGCGACAGGGGCTGGGGGAGAGACCCAGTACTTC
-	TRBJ2-1	-	TRBV7-3	CASSLTGRSSYNEQFF	TGTGCCAGCAGCTTAACGGGGAGAAGCTCCTACAATGAGCAGTTCTTC
-	TRBJ2-7	TRBD1	TRBV18	CASSSGTGNYEQYF	TGTGCCAGCTCCTCCGGGACAGGGAATTACGAGCAGTACTTC
few	TRBJ2-5	-	TRBV7-9	CASSLLSWATQETQYF	TGTGCCAGCAGCTTACTTTCCTGGGCTACCCAAGAGACCCAGTACTTC
once	TRBJ2-3	-	TRBV19	CASSIQVGVDTQYF	TGTGCCAGTAGTATTCAAGTGGGCGTGGATACGCAGTATTTT
-	TRBJ1-4	-	TRBV6-5	CASSSRGAQNEKLFF	TGTGCCAGCAGTTCCCGAGGAGCGCAGAATGAAAAACTGTTTTTT
-	TRBJ2-1	-	TRBV28	CASGSSRDSNEQFF	TGTGCCAGCGGGTCAAGCAGGGACTCCAATGAGCAGTTCTTC
once	TRBJ2-7	TRBD2	TRBV27	CASSLGGTYEQYF	TGTGCCAGCAGTTTGGGGGGGACCTACGAGCAGTACTTC
-	TRBJ1-5	TRBD1	TRBV18	CASSPGQNQPQHF	TGTGCCAGCTCACCGGGACAGAATCAGCCCCAGCATTTT
-	TRBJ1-2	TRBD1	TRBV28	CASRYRDRGTSGYTF	TGTGCCAGCAGATACCGGGACAGGGGGACGAGTGGCTACACCTTC
-	TRBJ1-2	-	TRBV28	CASQDSDGYTF	TGTGCCAGCCAGGACAGCGATGGCTACACCTTC
-	TRBJ1-3	-	TRBV7-9	CASSLVVGFSGNTIYF	TGTGCCAGCAGCTTAGTGGTCGGTTTCTCTGGAAACACCATATATTTT
-	TRBJ1-2	-	TRBV29-1	CSVGDNGYTF	TGCAGCGTTGGGGACAACGGCTACACCTTC
-	TRBJ2-4	-	TRBV4-2	CASSQDSGQRAKNIQYF	TGTGCCAGCAGCCAAGATTCAGGACAGAGAGCCAAAAACATTCAGTACTTC
-	TRBJ1-1	TRBD1	TRBV5-1	CASSLQGVGTEAFF	TGCGCCAGCAGCTTACAGGGGGTGGGCACTGAAGCTTTCTTT
-	TRBJ2-3	TRBD1	TRBV19	CASNTEDRTRDTQYF	TGTGCCAGTAACACTGAGGACAGGACGCGAGATACGCAGTATTTT
-	TRBJ2-5	TRBD2	TRBV20-1	CSASSRDYRYF	TGCAGTGCTAGCTCCCGGGACTACCGGTACTTC
-	TRBJ1-1	-	TRBV5-1	CASSLGDKGEAFF	TGCGCCAGCAGCTTGGGGGACAAGGGCGAAGCTTTCTTT
-	TRBJ1-1	TRBD1	TRBV7-8	CASSLTGGKNEAFF	TGTGCCAGCAGCTTAACAGGGGGCAAGAATGAAGCTTTCTTT
few	TRBJ2-2	TRBD1	TRBV7-6	CASSERDRLNGELFF	TGTGCCAGCAGCGAACGGGACAGGCTGAACGGGGAGCTGTTTTTT
-	TRBJ1-2	-	TRBV12-3/TRBV12-4	CASSFGENYGYTF	TGTGCCAGCAGTTTCGGGGAAAACTATGGCTACACCTTC
-	TRBJ2-7	-	TRBV5-1	CASSFLREPLYEQYF	TGCGCCAGCAGCTTTCTTCGGGAGCCCCTCTACGAGCAGTACTTC
once	TRBJ1-5	-	TRBV3-1/TRBV3-2	CASSLKGIQPQHF	TGTGCCAGCAGCCTGAAGGGGATTCAGCCCCAGCATTTT
once	TRBJ1-1	-	TRBV6-6	CASSYRVGATEAFF	TGTGCCAGCAGTTACAGGGTGGGGGCGACTGAAGCTTTCTTT
-	TRBJ1-2	-	TRBV25-1	CASSAGGYGYTF	TGTGCCAGCAGTGCCGGGGGCTATGGCTACACCTTC
-	TRBJ1-2	TRBD1	TRBV5-1	CASSLGLRDSPYGYTF	TGCGCCAGCAGCTTGGGTCTCCGGGACAGTCCCTATGGCTACACCTTC
-	TRBJ1-2	-	TRBV30	CAWSAGYGYTF	TGTGCCTGGAGTGCGGGCTATGGCTACACCTTC
-	TRBJ2-7	-	TRBV25-1	CASSKPFPPYEQYF	TGTGCCAGCAGCAAGCCCTTTCCCCCCTACGAGCAGTACTTC
-	TRBJ1-4	TRBD1	TRBV5-1	CASSLDGQGKEKLFF	TGCGCCAGCAGCTTGGATGGACAGGGAAAGGAAAAACTGTTTTTT
few	TRBJ2-3	-	TRBV7-2	CASSSSTDTQYF	TGTGCCAGCAGCTCTTCCACAGATACGCAGTATTTT
-	TRBJ2-3	TRBD1	TRBV24-1	CATSERTGSTDTQYF	TGTGCCACCAGTGAAAGGACAGGAAGCACAGATACGCAGTATTTT
-	TRBJ2-1	-	TRBV9	CASSVDNNEQFF	TGTGCCAGCAGCGTAGATAACAATGAGCAGTTCTTC
-	TRBJ2-5	-	TRBV9	CASSPSGQETQYF	TGTGCCAGCAGCCCTTCAGGCCAAGAGACCCAGTACTTC